The 25 T cell receptor beta chains listed next were all sequenced from one sample in a study of CD8+ T cells in alopecia areata. Treatment meaning: oral pan-JAK inhibitor, 5-10 mg twice daily. Extraction and reverse transcription of RNA yielded cDNA as the sequencing template. Assay: immunoSEQ multiplex PCR; the TCRdb copy retains only in-frame clones and omits some. The top ten hold 10% to 13% of the sample, which has roughly 200,000 clones, 53% seen once. The specimen comprised CD8+ T cells sorted from blood, sampled at week 24, from a patient treated with tofacitinib. The receptors derive from a human donor with alopecia areata.

This sequence joins TRBV30 and TRBJ2-2, with a tentative D call TRBD1 (5 bases). Trimming removed 0 bases at V and 3 bases at J, with 8 bases between. There are 14 residues in the CDR3. From germline, CDR1 is GTSNPN and CDR2 SVGIG (reference sequence). The CDR3 region has the DNA TGTGCCTGGAGTGTTTCAGGGCACACCGGGGAGCTGTTTTTT. This codes for CAWSVSGHTGELFF.

The chain combines TRBV5-8 with TRBJ1-1; D gene uncertain. The CDR3 is made up of 10 amino acids. V was shortened by 4 bases and J by 7 bases, with 5 bases between the two germline ends. Germline V gene lookup returns CDR1 SGHTS and CDR2 YDEGEE. The CDR3 nucleotides read TGTGCCAGCAGCGGCCATGAAGCTTTCTTT. It translates to CASSGHEAFF.

The V and J genes are TRBV27 and TRBJ2-5; no definite D call. The CDR3 runs to 14 residues. Germline V gene lookup returns CDR1 MNHEY and CDR2 SMNVEV (reference sequence). The ends were cut back, 6 bases at V and 3 bases at J, with 14 bases in the middle. The CDR3 protein is CASSVSGWKETQYF. The CDR3 DNA follows: TGTGCCAGCAGCGTAAGTGGCTGGAAAGAGACCCAGTACTTC.

This clone was seen a handful of times. V gene TRBV14 combines with J gene TRBJ1-2, with D unresolved. CDR3 length: 14 residues. Germline CDR1 SGHDN, CDR2 FVKESK. Between the trimmed V and J ends, which lost 0 bases and 0 bases, there was a span of 5 bases. The CDR3 sequence: CASSQETSNYGYTF. The DNA for the CDR3 is TGTGCCAGCAGCCAAGAAACATCTAACTATGGCTACACCTTC. The entire variable domain, with the rest obtained from reference TRBV14 and TRBJ1-2, is as follows: EAGVTQFPSHSVIEKGQTVTLRCDPISGHDNLYWYRRVMGKEIKFLLHFVKESKQDESGMPNNRFLAERTGGTYSTLKVQPAELEDSGVYFCASSQETSNYGYTFGSGTRLTVV.

The chain carries TRBV27 and TRBJ1-6; a weak D match, TRBD1 (6 bases). Trimming pared 4 bases from V and 10 bases from J, leaving 11 bases between. The germline V gene encodes CDR1 MNHEY and CDR2 SMNVEV (reference sequence). The CDR3 totals 13 residues. The CDR3 DNA reads as TGTGCCAGCAGTTCAACAGGGTCCTCACCCCTCCACTTT. The encoded protein is CASSSTGSSPLHF.

This chain uses TRBV2 with TRBJ2-7; TRBD1 matches at 8 bases. The germline gives CDR1 SNHLY, CDR2 FYNNEI. This CDR3 is 15 amino acids long. Unmatched junction bases numbered 7, after V lost 3 bases and J lost 3 bases. CDR3 in DNA: TGTGCCAGCAGTGATGGACAGGGCTACTTCTACGAGCAGTACTTC. Its protein product is CASSDGQGYFYEQYF.

The chain has TRBV7-2 and TRBJ1-2; D not certain. Germline CDR1 and CDR2: SGHTA and FQGNSA. This CDR3 is built from 12 residues. V was trimmed by 1 base and J by 4 bases, leaving 4 bases between them. CDR3 nucleotide sequence: TGTGCCAGCAGCTTAGGCAGCTATGGCTACACCTTC. Translating gives CASSLGSYGYTF.

The J gene is TRBJ2-7, the V gene TRBV5-1; D remains ambiguous. The CDR3 covers 13 residues. Trimming shortened V by 2 bases and J by 3 bases, and 9 bases separated the two germline ends. CDR1 SGHRS and CDR2 YFSETQ come from the germline V gene. CDR3 in amino acids: CASSFGGDYEQYF. The CDR3 region has the DNA TGCGCCAGCAGCTTCGGCGGAGACTACGAGCAGTACTTC.

This clone was seen only a few times. The chain recombines TRBV6-5 with TRBJ1-2; D gene ambiguous. The CDR3 runs 15 residues. The germline V gene has CDR1 MNHEY and CDR2 SVGAGI. V lost 5 bases and J lost 5, with 18 bases in between. The CDR3 DNA is TGTGCCAGCAGTCCTCTCGGGCCCGGCCCATATGGCTACACCTTC. Protein: CASSPLGPGPYGYTF.

V is TRBV7-9 and J is TRBJ2-7, with D uncertain. The CDR3 length is 11 residues. V was clipped by 5 bases and J by 2 bases, with 4 bases between them. CDR1 is SEHNR and CDR2 is FQNEAQ in the germline V gene (reference sequence). The CDR3 spells CASSETYEQYF. The CDR3 DNA reads TGTGCCAGCAGCGAGACCTACGAGCAGTACTTC.

The table lists this clone with a few counts. V and J are TRBV29-1 and TRBJ1-1; TRBD1 matches at 7 bases. Germline lookup yields CDR1 SQVTM and CDR2 ANQGSEA. This CDR3 is built from 19 residues. V was pared by 7 bases and J by 3 bases, with 26 bases of the junction left unmatched. CDR3 coding DNA: TGCAGCGCCACAGAACCCCTAGACAGGGCTGGGGGACAATACACTGAAGCTTTCTTT. Its protein is CSATEPLDRAGGQYTEAFF.

CDR3 nucleotides: TGTGCTAGTGGGCCCCTGGATCCTAATGAAAAACTGTTTTTT. This translates into CASGPLDPNEKLFF. The rearrangement joins TRBV12-5 to TRBJ1-4, with no clear D. Germline lookup yields CDR1 LGHNT and CDR2 FRNRAP. Trimming took 6 bases from V and 3 from J, leaving 11 bases between them. The CDR3 is 14 residues long.

In its sample, this clone was seen a few times. J is TRBJ2-7 and V is TRBV29-1; TRBD1 is a possible D gene (7 bases). V lost 3 bases, J lost 3 bases, and 15 bases lay in between. Germline CDR1 SQVTM, CDR2 ANQGSEA. The CDR3 runs 14 residues. The CDR3 DNA reads TGCAGCGTTGAGGTCCCCAGGGGGGACTACGAGCAGTACTTC. It codes for CSVEVPRGDYEQYF.

A few counts support this clone. The chain couples TRBV30 to TRBJ1-2, with D unclear. Germline-derived CDR1 and CDR2 are GTSNPN and SVGIG (reference sequence). There are 14 residues in the CDR3. V gave up 4 bases and J gave up 4 bases, with 16 bases separating them. The CDR3 sequence is CAWNEGQWGYGYTF. CDR3 coding DNA: TGTGCCTGGAACGAAGGCCAATGGGGCTATGGCTACACCTTC. Supplemented by reference TRBV30 and TRBJ1-2, the full variable domain reads SQTIHQWPATLVQPVGSPLSLECTVEGTSNPNLYWYRQAAGRGLQLLFYSVGIGQISSEVPQNLSASRPQDRQFILSSKKLLLSDSGFYLCAWNEGQWGYGYTFGSGTRLTVV.

This clone was counted a few times. CDR3 nucleotide sequence: TGTGCCAGCAGCTCAAGGTCCCGGAGAGGGGATGAAAAACTGTTTTTT. Amino acids: CASSSRSRRGDEKLFF. The chain uses TRBV7-8 and TRBJ1-4, with D possibly matching TRBD1 (5 bases). This CDR3 has 16 residues. Per germline, CDR1 SGHVS and CDR2 FQNEAQ. V gave up 4 bases and J gave up 6 bases, with 18 bases separating them.

The chain is built from TRBV4-3 and TRBJ1-1, with a tentative D call TRBD1 (5 bases). V lost 4 bases to trimming and J lost 1 base, with 22 bases between them. Germline CDR1 is LGHNA and CDR2 is YSLEER. CDR3 length: 18 amino acids. The DNA of the CDR3 is TGCGCCAGCAGCCTGTTTCCCGGGACCGAGGGAGGGAACACTGAAGCTTTCTTT. Translated: CASSLFPGTEGGNTEAFF.

There are a few counts of this clone. The V gene is TRBV4-3, the J gene TRBJ2-5, with unresolved D. Germline CDR1 LGHNA, CDR2 YSLEER. CDR3 length equals 15 residues. The V end was cut by 0 bases, the J end by 0 bases, with 8 bases between. This CDR3 is CASSQERTHQETQYF. The CDR3 coding sequence is TGCGCCAGCAGCCAAGAACGAACCCACCAAGAGACCCAGTACTTC.

The chain employs TRBV30 and TRBJ2-5; 10 bases map to TRBD1. The J call could be wrong; TRBJ2-7 is a better fit for the DNA end. The CDR3 consists of 13 residues. Looked up from germline, CDR1 is GTSNPN and CDR2 is SVGIG (reference sequence). The CDR3 spells CAWSPGQGDEQYF. The CDR3 DNA reads TGTGCCTGGAGCCCCGGACAGGGGGACGAGCAGTACTTC.

This chain uses TRBV7-8 with TRBJ1-1; TRBD1 agrees at 7 bases. The CDR3 totals 14 residues. CDR1 SGHVS and CDR2 FQNEAQ come from the germline V gene. Trimming at V came to 5 bases and at J to 7 bases, leaving 10 bases not matched to a gene. CDR3 bases: TGTGCCAGCAGCCTCTCCGGGACAGAACGTGAAGCTTTCTTT. Translating gives CASSLSGTEREAFF.

Comment on this clone: Other DNA sequences from this sample encode an identical CDR3 as well. The chain employs TRBV30 and TRBJ1-1; weak D call: TRBD1 (5 bases). Germline-derived CDR1 and CDR2 are GTSNPN and SVGIG (reference sequence). V shed 0 bases and J shed 4 bases, with 9 bases lying between them. The length of the CDR3 is 13 residues. The CDR3 is CAWSVRGGTEAFF. Written as DNA, the CDR3 is TGTGCCTGGAGTGTACGGGGCGGCACTGAAGCTTTCTTT.

This rearrangement joins TRBV13 to TRBJ2-4; no reliable D call. Germline V gene data show CDR1 as PRHDT and CDR2 as FYEKMQ (reference sequence). The V end was cut by 5 bases, the J end by 5 bases, with 13 bases between. The CDR3 is 14 amino acids. CDR3 nucleotide sequence: TGTGCCAGCAGCCGAGACGGCGCCCAAAACATTCAGTACTTC. It codes for CASSRDGAQNIQYF.

V gene TRBV7-6 combines with J gene TRBJ1-6, with a weak D call TRBD1 (5 bases). Germline values: CDR1 SGHVS, CDR2 FNYEAQ. This CDR3 contains 14 residues. Trimming removed 8 bases from V and 5 bases from J, with 13 bases in between. The CDR3 sequence: CASSGGGDNSPLHF. The CDR3 DNA reads TGTGCCAGCTCCGGGGGAGGAGATAATTCACCCCTCCACTTT.

CDR3 sequence: CASSLAPSTGFTNTEAFF. The CDR3 DNA reads as TGTGCCAGCAGCTTAGCCCCTTCGACAGGGTTTACGAACACTGAAGCTTTCTTT. This sequence joins TRBV7-2 and TRBJ1-1; 7 bases agree with TRBD1. Germline CDR1 and CDR2: SGHTA and FQGNSA. J gave up 1 base and V 0 bases, and 11 bases lay outside the gene matches. This CDR3 is 18 amino acids long.

This clone was counted only a few times. V gene TRBV23-1 combines with J gene TRBJ1-2; D might be TRBD1 (5 bases). TRBV23-1 is an ORF, and what it does is uncertain. CDR3 length: 12 residues. The germline V and J ends were trimmed by 6 bases and 6 bases, with 11 bases remaining between them. For the CDR3, the DNA is TGCGCCAGCAGAAGGGACTGCGATGGCTACACCTTC. It codes for CASRRDCDGYTF.

This clone appeared a few times. The chain employs TRBV19 and TRBJ1-2, with unresolved D. Germline V gene sequence: CDR1 LNHDA, CDR2 SQIVND (reference sequence). V lost 11 bases and J 2 bases, leaving 12 bases between the germline ends. This CDR3 contains 12 residues. The CDR3 here is CAGPTLNYGYTF. The CDR3 nucleotides are TGTGCCGGACCGACACTGAACTATGGCTACACCTTC.